This T cell receptor (beta chain) comes out of a study of identical twins. TCRdb re-called the 5' RACE reads with MiXCR, one entry per CDR3 protein. The sample includes 500,000 to 600,000 distinct CDR3 sequences, less than 25% of them seen just once. Healthy Caucasians were all of the donors. The CDR3 is 13 residues long. CDR1 and CDR2 from the germline V gene are LNHDA and SQIVND (reference sequence). Trimming cost V 8 bases and J 2 bases; bases outside gene matches: 4. The same sample was also studied in work on T cells expressing NK-cell markers. That work states: CD3+CD56+NKG2C+, CD3+CD56+NKG2C- and CD3+CD56-NKG2C+ T cells, once sorted, supplied the TCR beta repertoires. For over 5 donors, the dominant NKG2C+ clonotypes made up 1.0-7.0% of their CD8+ T cells. Once again these clonotypes came out on top in the CD3+CD56-NKG2C+ fraction of several donors.

Sequencing was carried out using CD4+ T cells sorted from blood. The clonotype originates from a young woman in good health. This chain links TRBV19 with TRBJ2-7, with 9 bases lining up with TRBD2. CDR3 in DNA: TGTGCCAGTCGAGCTAGCGGGACCTACGAGCAGTACTTC. It translates to CASRASGTYEQYF. The variable domain in full, with the rest retrieved from reference TRBV19 and TRBJ2-7, is DGGITQSPKYLFRKEGQNVTLSCEQNLNHDAMYWYRQDPGQGLRLIYYSQIVNDFQKGDIAEGYSVSREKKESFPLTVTSAQKNPTAFYLCASRASGTYEQYFGPGTRLTVT.